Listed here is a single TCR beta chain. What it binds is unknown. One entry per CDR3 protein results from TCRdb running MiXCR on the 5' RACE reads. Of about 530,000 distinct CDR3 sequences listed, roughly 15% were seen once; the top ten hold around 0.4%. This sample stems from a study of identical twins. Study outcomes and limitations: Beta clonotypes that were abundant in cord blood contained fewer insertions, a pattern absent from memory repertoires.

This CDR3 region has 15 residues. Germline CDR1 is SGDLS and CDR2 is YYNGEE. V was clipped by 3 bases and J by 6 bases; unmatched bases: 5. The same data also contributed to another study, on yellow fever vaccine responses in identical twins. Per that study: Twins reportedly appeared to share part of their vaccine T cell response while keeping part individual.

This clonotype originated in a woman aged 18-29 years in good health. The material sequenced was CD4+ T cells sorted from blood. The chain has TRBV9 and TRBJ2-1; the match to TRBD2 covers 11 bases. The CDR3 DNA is TGTGCCAGCAGCGCTAGCGGGAGGCCGGGCAATGAGCAGTTCTTC. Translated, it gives CASSASGRPGNEQFF.